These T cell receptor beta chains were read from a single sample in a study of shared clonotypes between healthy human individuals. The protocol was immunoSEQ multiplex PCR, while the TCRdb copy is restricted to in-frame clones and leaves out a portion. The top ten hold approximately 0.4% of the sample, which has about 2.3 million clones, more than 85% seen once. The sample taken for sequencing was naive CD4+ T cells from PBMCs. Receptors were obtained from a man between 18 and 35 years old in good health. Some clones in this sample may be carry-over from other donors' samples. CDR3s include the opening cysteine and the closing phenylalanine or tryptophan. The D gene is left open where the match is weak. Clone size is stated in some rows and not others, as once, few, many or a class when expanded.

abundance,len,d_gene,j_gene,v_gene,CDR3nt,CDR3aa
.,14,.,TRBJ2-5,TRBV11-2,TGTGCCAGCAGCTTCGCAGGGAACCAAGAGACCCAGTACTTC,CASSFAGNQETQYF
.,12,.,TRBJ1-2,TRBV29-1,TGCAGTGCCCTCCTACCTAACTATGGCTACACCTTC,CSALLPNYGYTF
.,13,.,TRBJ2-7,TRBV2,TGTGCCAGCAGTGTAGGCAGATCCTACGAGCAGTACTTC,CASSVGRSYEQYF
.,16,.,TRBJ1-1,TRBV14,TGTGCCAGCAGTCCAACGAAGGGAGTCATGAACACTGAAGCTTTCTTT,CASSPTKGVMNTEAFF
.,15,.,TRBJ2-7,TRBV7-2,TGTGCCAGCAGCTTAGTGGCTGCGAACTCCTACGAGCAGTACTTC,CASSLVAANSYEQYF
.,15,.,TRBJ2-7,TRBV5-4,TGTGCCAGCAGCTTGGGAGGGGTTTCGGCCTACGAGCAGTACTTC,CASSLGGVSAYEQYF
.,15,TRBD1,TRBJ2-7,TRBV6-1,TGTGCCAGCAGCCCCAAGGACAGGGCCTCCTACGAGCAGTACTTC,CASSPKDRASYEQYF
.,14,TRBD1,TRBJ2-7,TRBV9,TGTGCCAGCAGCGTGCCGGGACAGGGGGGCGAGCAGTACTTC,CASSVPGQGGEQYF
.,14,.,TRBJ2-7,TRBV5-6,TGTGCCAGCAGCTTGGGGGGGACCTCCTACGAGCAGTACTTC,CASSLGGTSYEQYF
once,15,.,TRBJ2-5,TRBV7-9,TGTGCCAGCAGCTTAATCCGGGGGACTCAAGAGACCCAGTACTTC,CASSLIRGTQETQYF
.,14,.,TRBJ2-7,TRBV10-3,TGTGCCATCAGGAGGGGGCGGGAGCTTGACGAGCAGTACTTC,CAIRRGRELDEQYF
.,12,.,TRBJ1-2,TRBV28,TGTGCCAGCAGTATTCCAGGGAACGGCTACACCTTC,CASSIPGNGYTF
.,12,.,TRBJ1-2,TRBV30,TGTGCCTGGAGTCCTCCTCGCCCTGGCTACACCTTC,CAWSPPRPGYTF
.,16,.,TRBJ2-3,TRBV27,TGTGCCAGCAGTTTCAACAGAGCGTTTGCGGTAGATACGCAGTATTTT,CASSFNRAFAVDTQYF
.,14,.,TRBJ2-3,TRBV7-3,TGTGCCAGCAGCTCCCTTAGTGGCGCAGATACGCAGTATTTT,CASSSLSGADTQYF
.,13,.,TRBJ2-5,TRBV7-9,TGTGCCAGCAGCTTACGAGAACAAGAGACCCAGTACTTC,CASSLREQETQYF
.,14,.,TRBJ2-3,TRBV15,TGTGCCACCACCCTCGGGACAAGCACAGATACGCAGTATTTT,CATTLGTSTDTQYF
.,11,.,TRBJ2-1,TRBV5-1,TGCGCCAGCAGAGGGCACAATGAGCAGTTCTTC,CASRGHNEQFF
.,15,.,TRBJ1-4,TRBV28,TGTGCCAGCAGTTTAGCCGGGACGGCAGAGGGGAAACTGTTTTTT,CASSLAGTAEGKLFF
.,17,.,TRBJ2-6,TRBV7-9,TGTGCCAGCAGCCATACAGGGATTAAGACTGGGGCCAACGTCCTGACTTTC,CASSHTGIKTGANVLTF
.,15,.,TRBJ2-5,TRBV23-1,TGCGCCAGCAGTCCGCCCTCTCGGGGGTTGGAGACCCAGTACTTC,CASSPPSRGLETQYF
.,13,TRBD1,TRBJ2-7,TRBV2,TGTGCCAGCAGTGGACAGGGCCCCAACGAGCAGTACTTC,CASSGQGPNEQYF
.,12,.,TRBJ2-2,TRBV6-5,TGTGCCAGCAGCGACGGATTCGGGGAGCTGTTTTTT,CASSDGFGELFF
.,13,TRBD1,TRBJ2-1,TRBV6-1,TGTGCCAGCAGTGGGACAGGTTACAATGAGCAGTTCTTC,CASSGTGYNEQFF
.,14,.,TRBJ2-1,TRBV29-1,TGCAGCGTTGAAGGTTGGCAGATTAACAATGAGCAGTTCTTC,CSVEGWQINNEQFF
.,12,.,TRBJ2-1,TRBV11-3,TGTGCCAGCAGCTTAGAAGGAAATGAGCAGTTCTTC,CASSLEGNEQFF
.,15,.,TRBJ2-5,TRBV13,TGTGCCAGCAGCGGAAAGGGGGACTACCAAGAGACCCAGTACTTC,CASSGKGDYQETQYF
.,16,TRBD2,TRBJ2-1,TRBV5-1,TGCGCCAGCAGCTCGGGAGGTTCCAGCTCCTACAATGAGCAGTTCTTC,CASSSGGSSSYNEQFF
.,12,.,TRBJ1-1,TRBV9,TGTGCCAGTAGTGGAGGGCAAACTGAAGCTTTCTTT,CASSGGQTEAFF
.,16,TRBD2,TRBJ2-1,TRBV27,TGTGCCAGCAGTCCGCGGACTAGCGGACTATGGAATGAGCAGTTCTTC,CASSPRTSGLWNEQFF
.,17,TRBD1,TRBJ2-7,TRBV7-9,TGTGCCAGCAGCTCACCACCCGGACAGGGATATATCTACGAGCAGTACTTC,CASSSPPGQGYIYEQYF
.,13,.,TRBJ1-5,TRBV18,TGTGCCAGCTCACCCGCGGAAAAGGGGTTCCAGCATTTT,CASSPAEKGFQHF
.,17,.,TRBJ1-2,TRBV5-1,TGCGCCAGCAGCTTGGTGGGAGCGACCTCTGGGTCGGATGGCTACACCTTC,CASSLVGATSGSDGYTF
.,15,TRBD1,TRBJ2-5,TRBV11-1,TGTGCCAGCAGCTCAATTATGACAGGGGAAGAGACCCAGTACTTC,CASSSIMTGEETQYF
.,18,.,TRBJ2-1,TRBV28,TGTGCCAGCAGTTTACCACACGTTGCCCCCGGCTCCTACAATGAGCAGTTCTTC,CASSLPHVAPGSYNEQFF
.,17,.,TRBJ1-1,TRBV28,TGTGCCAGCAGTTTAAGGGACCTGGCAGGAGTGAACACTGAAGCTTTCTTT,CASSLRDLAGVNTEAFF
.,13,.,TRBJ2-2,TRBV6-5,TGTGCCAGCAGTAGCCAGAGGGCCGGGGAGCTGTTTTTT,CASSSQRAGELFF
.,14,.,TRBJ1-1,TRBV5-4,TGTGCCAGCAGCTCACAAGCCGGGAACACTGAAGCTTTCTTT,CASSSQAGNTEAFF
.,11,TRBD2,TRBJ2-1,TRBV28,TGTGCCAGCAGTTGGGGGGGAGAGCAGTTCTTC,CASSWGGEQFF
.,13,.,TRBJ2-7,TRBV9,TGTGCCAGCAGCGCAAGGGGGTGGAACGAGCAGTACTTC,CASSARGWNEQYF